The rows below give T cell receptor beta chains drawn from one sample of a study of T-cell memory formation after mild COVID-19. TCRdb passed the 5' RACE reads through MiXCR, listing each CDR3 protein once. The sample yields 90,000 to 120,000 distinct CDR3 sequences, roughly a sixth seen once. What was sequenced was PBMCs or a T cell subset sorted from them (not recorded which). All receptors derive from a man younger than 30 who had mild COVID-19 (a few samples of this study predate the infection). Cell type and time point are not known. Both conserved end residues are part of each CDR3. D genes are given only for firm matches. Rows may omit the clone size; those that give it use once, few, many or a size class.

V: TRBV7-2
size: .
J: TRBJ2-7
D: .
DNA: TGTGCCAGCAGCCAAGCCTACGAGCAGTACTTC
CDR3: CASSQAYEQYF

V: TRBV7-2
size: few
J: TRBJ1-2
D: TRBD1
DNA: TGTGCCAGCAGCTTAGGTCGGACAGGGGAATATGGCTACACCTTC
CDR3: CASSLGRTGEYGYTF

V: TRBV12-3/TRBV12-4
size: .
J: TRBJ2-1
D: .
DNA: TGTGCCAGCAGTTTAATTGGCAGTGAGCAGTTATTC
CDR3: CASSLIGSEQLF

V: TRBV24-1
size: .
J: TRBJ2-1
D: TRBD1
DNA: TGTGCCACCAGTGATCCTGACAGGGGGGGAAACAATGAGCAGTTCTTC
CDR3: CATSDPDRGGNNEQFF

V: TRBV7-2
size: .
J: TRBJ2-4
D: .
DNA: TGTGCCAGCAGCTTGGGACCCGGACAGGGAGGGAACATTCAGTACTTC
CDR3: CASSLGPGQGGNIQYF

V: TRBV19
size: few
J: TRBJ2-7
D: TRBD1
DNA: TGTGCCAGTGGGGACAGGGGCTACGAGCAGTACTTC
CDR3: CASGDRGYEQYF

V: TRBV12-3/TRBV12-4
size: many
J: TRBJ1-1
D: .
DNA: TGTGCCAGCACTGTCGGGCTGACAAACACTGAAGCTTTCTTT
CDR3: CASTVGLTNTEAFF

V: TRBV7-9
size: few
J: TRBJ2-4
D: .
DNA: TGTGCCAGCAGCTTGGGGCCGAGGAACATTCAGTACTTC
CDR3: CASSLGPRNIQYF

V: TRBV2
size: .
J: TRBJ1-6
D: TRBD1
DNA: TGTGCCAGAGGGTCCGGGACAGGGGATTCACCCCTCCACTTT
CDR3: CARGSGTGDSPLHF

V: TRBV5-1
size: .
J: TRBJ2-3
D: TRBD2
DNA: TGCGCCAGCAGCTTGTCAGCGGGGGGGAGCACAGATACGCAGTATTTT
CDR3: CASSLSAGGSTDTQYF

V: TRBV7-6
size: .
J: TRBJ2-2
D: TRBD1
DNA: TGTGCCAGCAGCTGGGACAGGGGTAGCGTCGCGAACACCGGGGAGCTGTTTTTT
CDR3: CASSWDRGSVANTGELFF

V: TRBV9
size: .
J: TRBJ2-1
D: .
DNA: TGTGCCAGCAGCGTAGAGCGGAGCTCCTACAATGAGCAGTTCTTC
CDR3: CASSVERSSYNEQFF

V: TRBV5-5
size: .
J: TRBJ1-5
D: .
DNA: TGTGCCAGCAGCTCTCGGGACGGGAATCAGCCCCAGCATTTT
CDR3: CASSSRDGNQPQHF

V: TRBV18
size: .
J: TRBJ2-3
D: .
DNA: TGTGCCAGCTCACCAAGAAGGGAGGGCACAGATACGCAGTATTTT
CDR3: CASSPRREGTDTQYF

V: TRBV4-3
size: few
J: TRBJ1-1
D: .
DNA: TGCGCCAGCAGCCAAGATCGGGTGAACACTGAAGCTTTCTTT
CDR3: CASSQDRVNTEAFF

V: TRBV5-1
size: few
J: TRBJ2-1
D: .
DNA: TGCGCCAGCAGCAATGAGGTCCAGGGTAGAAATGAGCAGTTCTTC
CDR3: CASSNEVQGRNEQFF

V: TRBV25-1
size: .
J: TRBJ2-1
D: .
DNA: TGTGCCAGCAGTGGTTTCGGGTGGCGGGTTTTCTTC
CDR3: CASSGFGWRVFF

V: TRBV20-1
size: many
J: TRBJ2-1
D: .
DNA: TGCAGTGCTAGTAGGGACTCCAATGAGCAGTTCTTC
CDR3: CSASRDSNEQFF

V: TRBV6-5
size: few
J: TRBJ1-3
D: .
DNA: TGTGCCAGCAGTCGACAACAGAGAAGCTCTGGAAACACCATATATTTT
CDR3: CASSRQQRSSGNTIYF

V: TRBV12-3/TRBV12-4
size: .
J: TRBJ2-2
D: TRBD2
DNA: TGTGCCAGCAGCTTAGCGGGGGGACCGAACACCGGGGAGCTGTTTTTT
CDR3: CASSLAGGPNTGELFF

V: TRBV12-3/TRBV12-4
size: .
J: TRBJ1-4
D: .
DNA: TGTGCCAGCAGTTCGTTCAGGCGGGCAGCCGGTGAAAAACTGTTTTTT
CDR3: CASSSFRRAAGEKLFF

V: TRBV18
size: many
J: TRBJ2-5
D: TRBD1
DNA: TGTGCCAGCTCACGTCGGACAGGGGAGGAAGAGACCCAGTACTTC
CDR3: CASSRRTGEEETQYF

V: TRBV10-2
size: .
J: TRBJ2-3
D: .
DNA: TGCGCCAGCACCCCGGGGGATTCTAGCACAGATACGCAGTATTTT
CDR3: CASTPGDSSTDTQYF

V: TRBV20-1
size: .
J: TRBJ2-3
D: .
DNA: TGCAGTGCTCTCTTTTGGGGGGGCAAGCAGTATTTT
CDR3: CSALFWGGKQYF

V: TRBV5-1
size: .
J: TRBJ1-6
D: .
DNA: TGCGCCAGCAGCGACCAGGGTTCACCCCTCCACTTT
CDR3: CASSDQGSPLHF

V: TRBV6-5
size: few
J: TRBJ2-5
D: .
DNA: TGTGCCAGCAGTTACGCCGGTAAACAGTACTTC
CDR3: CASSYAGKQYF

V: TRBV12-3/TRBV12-4
size: .
J: TRBJ2-6
D: .
DNA: TGTGCCAGCAGTTTTTGGGATTCGCGGGGGGCCAACGTCCTGACTTTC
CDR3: CASSFWDSRGANVLTF

V: TRBV20-1
size: .
J: TRBJ1-2
D: TRBD1
DNA: TGCAGTGCTAGGACAGGGAGGGGCTATGGCTACACCTTC
CDR3: CSARTGRGYGYTF